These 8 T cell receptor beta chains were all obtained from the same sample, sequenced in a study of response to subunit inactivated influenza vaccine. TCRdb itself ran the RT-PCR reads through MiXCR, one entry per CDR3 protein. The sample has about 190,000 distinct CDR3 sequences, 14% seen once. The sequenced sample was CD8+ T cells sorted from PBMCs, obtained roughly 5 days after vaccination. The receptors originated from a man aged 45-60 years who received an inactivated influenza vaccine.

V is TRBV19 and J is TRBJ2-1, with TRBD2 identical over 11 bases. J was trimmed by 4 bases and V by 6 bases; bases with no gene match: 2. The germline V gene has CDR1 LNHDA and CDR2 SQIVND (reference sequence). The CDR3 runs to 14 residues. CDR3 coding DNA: TGTGCCAGTAGATTAGCGGGAGGGTACAATGAGCAGTTCTTC. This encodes CASRLAGGYNEQFF.

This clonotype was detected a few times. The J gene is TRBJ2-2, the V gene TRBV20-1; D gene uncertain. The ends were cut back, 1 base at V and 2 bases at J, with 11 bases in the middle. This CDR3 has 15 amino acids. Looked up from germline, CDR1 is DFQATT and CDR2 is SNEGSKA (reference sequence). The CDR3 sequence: CSARASTQNTGELFF. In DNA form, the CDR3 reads TGCAGTGCTAGAGCTTCGACGCAAAACACCGGGGAGCTGTTTTTT.

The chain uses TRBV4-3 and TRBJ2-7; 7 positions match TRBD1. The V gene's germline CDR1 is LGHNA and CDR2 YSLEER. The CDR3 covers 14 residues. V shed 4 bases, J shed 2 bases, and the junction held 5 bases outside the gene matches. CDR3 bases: TGCGCCAGCAGCCCCTGGACAGGAACCTACGAGCAGTACTTC. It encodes CASSPWTGTYEQYF.

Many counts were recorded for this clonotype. CDR3 residues: CASKVPGSHEQYF. DNA for the CDR3: TGTGCCAGCAAAGTGCCAGGGTCCCACGAGCAGTACTTC. The rearrangement uses TRBV28 and TRBJ2-7, with D possibly being TRBD1 (5 bases). The germline CDR1 and CDR2 sequences are MDHEN and SYDVKM. This CDR3 is built from 13 residues. The germline V and J ends were trimmed by 7 bases and 5 bases, with 15 bases remaining between them.

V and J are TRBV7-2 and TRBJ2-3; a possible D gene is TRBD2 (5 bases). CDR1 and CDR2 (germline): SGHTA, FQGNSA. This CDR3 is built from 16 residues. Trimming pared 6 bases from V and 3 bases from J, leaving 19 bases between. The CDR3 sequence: CASSRPGTGWTDTQYF. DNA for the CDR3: TGTGCCAGCAGTAGGCCGGGTACGGGGTGGACAGATACGCAGTATTTT.

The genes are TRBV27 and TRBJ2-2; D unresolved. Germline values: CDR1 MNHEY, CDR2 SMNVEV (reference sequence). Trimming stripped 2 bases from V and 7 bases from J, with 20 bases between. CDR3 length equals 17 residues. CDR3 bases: TGTGCCAGCAGTTTAAACGTACCGTTACAAGTGATCGGGGAGCTGTTTTTT. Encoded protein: CASSLNVPLQVIGELFF.

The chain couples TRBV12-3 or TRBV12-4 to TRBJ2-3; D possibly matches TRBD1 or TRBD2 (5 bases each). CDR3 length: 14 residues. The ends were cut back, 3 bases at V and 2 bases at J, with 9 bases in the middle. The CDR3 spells CASSLRGYTDTQYF. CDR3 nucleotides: TGTGCCAGCAGTTTGAGGGGCTACACAGATACGCAGTATTTT.

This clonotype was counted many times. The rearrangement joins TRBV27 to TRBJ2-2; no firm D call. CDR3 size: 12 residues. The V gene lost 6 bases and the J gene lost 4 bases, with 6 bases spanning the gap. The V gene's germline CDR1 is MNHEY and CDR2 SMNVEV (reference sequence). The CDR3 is CASSLLTGELFF. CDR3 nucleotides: TGTGCCAGCAGCTTGCTCACCGGGGAGCTGTTTTTT.